Below are 8 T cell receptor beta chains sequenced from a single sample in a study of cytomegalovirus exposure and HLA in healthy donors. Researchers ran the PCR with 60 Vbeta and 13 Jbeta primers. The data were produced by immunoSEQ multiplex PCR, yet TCRdb's version contains in-frame clones alone and is incomplete. The table lists about 77,000 clones, about 84% of them singletons, with nearly 3.5% in the top ten. The material sequenced was PBMCs. The receptors were gathered from a man in his forties in good health and CMV-seronegative.

CDR3 in amino acids: CASSPGGLGGEQYF. The CDR3 nucleotides are TGTGCCAGCAGCCCAGGGGGCCTCGGGGGCGAGCAGTACTTC. This chain links TRBV9 with TRBJ2-7, with 8 bases fitting TRBD1. Germline values: CDR1 SGDLS, CDR2 YYNGEE. The ends lost 4 bases at V and 6 bases at J; junction bases unmatched: 9. CDR3 length equals 14 residues. The variable domain in full, completed from reference TRBV9 and TRBJ2-7, reads DSGVTQTPKHLITATGQRVTLRCSPRSGDLSVYWYQQSLDQGLQFLIQYYNGEERAKGNILERFSAQQFPDLHSELNLSSLELGDSALYFCASSPGGLGGEQYFGPGTRLTVT.

J is TRBJ2-2 and V is TRBV29-1, with TRBD2 matching 8 bases. With V trimmed by 6 bases and J by 7 bases, 16 bases remained unmatched. The V gene's germline CDR1 is SQVTM and CDR2 ANQGSEA. The CDR3 totals 16 residues. CDR3 loop: CSVSRVAGPRDGELFF. The CDR3 bases are TGCAGCGTCTCCCGTGTAGCGGGGCCCCGAGACGGGGAGCTGTTTTTT.

The rearrangement uses TRBV5-1 and TRBJ2-1, with 8 nucleotides matching TRBD1. This CDR3 comprises 16 residues. The junction had 6 bases not matched to a gene; V was cut back by 0 bases and J by 4 bases. Germline-derived CDR1 and CDR2 are SGHRS and YFSETQ. The chain's CDR3 is CASSLGLQGAYNEQFF. The CDR3 DNA is TGCGCCAGCAGCTTGGGTTTGCAGGGGGCTTACAATGAGCAGTTCTTC.

The rearrangement uses TRBV27 and TRBJ2-2; 9 bases match TRBD1. Losses at the gene ends were 8 bases for V and 6 bases for J; bases not matched to a gene: 7. This CDR3 region has 14 residues. Per germline, CDR1 MNHEY and CDR2 SMNVEV (reference sequence). DNA of the CDR3: TGTGCCAGCTTAGGACAGGGGTTGGCCGGGGAGCTGTTTTTT. It codes for CASLGQGLAGELFF.

The CDR3, as DNA: TGCGCCAGCAGCCAAGATGGGCCGACCCAGTACTTC. As protein: CASSQDGPTQYF. The rearrangement uses TRBV4-1 and TRBJ2-5; the D is unclear. Germline lookup yields CDR1 MGHRA and CDR2 YSYEKL. The CDR3 loop spans 12 amino acids. The V and J ends lost 0 bases and 7 bases respectively, with 6 bases between them.

Note on this clone: A read error may produce the germline difference seen at one junction end. This chain joins TRBV19 and TRBJ1-2; D is unresolved. CDR1 is LNHDA, CDR2 SQIVND, per germline (reference sequence). CDR3 length equals 15 residues. CDR3 sequence: CASSIAVGPNYGYPF. The CDR3 DNA reads TGTGCCAGTAGTATAGCCGTGGGTCCTAACTATGGCTACCCCTTC.

The rearrangement joins TRBV12-5 to TRBJ2-7; the D gene is possibly TRBD2 (5 bases). Per the germline V gene, CDR1 is LGHNT and CDR2 is FRNRAP. V gave up 0 bases and J gave up 5 bases, with 8 bases separating them. The CDR3 is 13 amino acids. The CDR3 region is CASGLVGVDEQYF. The CDR3 DNA is TGTGCTAGTGGTTTGGTCGGGGTGGACGAGCAGTACTTC.

This chain joins TRBV7-9 and TRBJ1-6; 8 bases map to TRBD1. The trim removed 4 bases at V and 8 bases at J, leaving 4 bases unmatched. The CDR3 contains 14 residues. In germline, CDR1 is SEHNR, CDR2 FQNEAQ (reference sequence). In DNA, the CDR3 is TGTGCCAGCAGCTCGACAGGGGTGGATTCACCCCTCCACTTT. It is translated as CASSSTGVDSPLHF.